These T cell receptor beta chains were read from a single sample in a study of T cell responses to AZD1222 COVID-19 vaccine. This table comes from immunoSEQ multiplex PCR, and its TCRdb copy is limited to in-frame clones, with some not included. The sample contains 93,000 or so clones, 88% of which appear only once. Here the sequenced sample was peripheral blood, taken on day 0 of AZD1222 vaccination. The receptors shown here come from an adult in good health. The CDR3 runs from the conserved cysteine through the conserved F or W. Each record gives: CDR3 protein, CDR3 DNA, V gene, clone size, J gene, D gene. The D gene is left open where the match is weak. Where a row states a size, it is once, few, many or the class of an expanded clone; other rows omit it.

cdr3_aa: CASSYSTRGNTGELFF
cdr3_nt: TGTGCCAGCAGTTATTCGACAAGGGGAAACACCGGGGAGCTGTTTTTT
v_call: TRBV6-5
clone_size: NA
j_call: TRBJ2-2
d_call: NA

cdr3_aa: CASSIPSVGINYGYTF
cdr3_nt: TGTGCCAGTAGTATACCCTCGGTGGGGATTAACTATGGCTACACCTTC
v_call: TRBV19
clone_size: NA
j_call: TRBJ1-2
d_call: NA

cdr3_aa: CASSQGSFNEKLFF
cdr3_nt: TGTGCCAGCAGCCAAGGATCATTTAATGAAAAACTGTTTTTT
v_call: TRBV4-2
clone_size: few
j_call: TRBJ1-4
d_call: NA

cdr3_aa: CASSLTLFQNTEAFF
cdr3_nt: TGTGCCAGCAGCTTGACTCTTTTCCAGAACACTGAAGCTTTCTTT
v_call: TRBV5-4
clone_size: once
j_call: TRBJ1-1
d_call: NA

cdr3_aa: CASSLLGGTAGANVLTF
cdr3_nt: TGCGCCAGCAGCTTATTGGGGGGAACGGCTGGGGCCAACGTCCTGACTTTC
v_call: TRBV5-1
clone_size: NA
j_call: TRBJ2-6
d_call: NA

cdr3_aa: CASSLDALLAKNIQYF
cdr3_nt: TGTGCCAGCAGCTTAGATGCCCTACTAGCCAAAAACATTCAGTACTTC
v_call: TRBV7-2
clone_size: NA
j_call: TRBJ2-4
d_call: NA

cdr3_aa: CATSGVVVDTQYF
cdr3_nt: TGTGCCACCAGTGGAGTAGTGGTAGATACGCAGTATTTT
v_call: TRBV24-1
clone_size: NA
j_call: TRBJ2-3
d_call: NA

cdr3_aa: CASSRTTGPSGNTIYF
cdr3_nt: TGTGCCAGCAGCCGTACGACAGGGCCCTCCGGAAACACCATATATTTT
v_call: TRBV9
clone_size: NA
j_call: TRBJ1-3
d_call: TRBD1

cdr3_aa: CASSSYPSGQIYGYTF
cdr3_nt: TGTGCCAGCAGTTCTTACCCCTCGGGACAGATCTATGGCTACACCTTC
v_call: TRBV28
clone_size: NA
j_call: TRBJ1-2
d_call: TRBD1

cdr3_aa: CASSQDGETSVSYEQYF
cdr3_nt: TGTGCCAGCAGCCAAGATGGTGAGACTAGCGTCTCCTACGAGCAGTACTTC
v_call: TRBV3-1/TRBV3-2
clone_size: NA
j_call: TRBJ2-7
d_call: TRBD2

cdr3_aa: CSVEDQNQNYGYTF
cdr3_nt: TGCAGCGTTGAAGATCAAAACCAAAACTATGGCTACACCTTC
v_call: TRBV29-1
clone_size: NA
j_call: TRBJ1-2
d_call: NA

cdr3_aa: CASSMPGVYEQYF
cdr3_nt: TGTGCCAGCAGCATGCCGGGAGTCTACGAGCAGTACTTC
v_call: TRBV11-3
clone_size: NA
j_call: TRBJ2-7
d_call: NA

cdr3_aa: CASSKALGAAQYF
cdr3_nt: TGTGCCAGCAGCAAAGCCCTTGGGGCAGCGCAGTACTTC
v_call: TRBV21-1
clone_size: NA
j_call: TRBJ2-7
d_call: NA

cdr3_aa: CASSPDSPFTDTQYF
cdr3_nt: TGTGCCAGCAGTCCGGACAGCCCATTCACAGATACGCAGTATTTT
v_call: TRBV6-5
clone_size: once
j_call: TRBJ2-3
d_call: NA

cdr3_aa: CATSREAGLGYEQYF
cdr3_nt: TGTGCCACCAGCAGAGAGGCGGGGCTGGGATACGAGCAGTACTTC
v_call: TRBV15
clone_size: NA
j_call: TRBJ2-7
d_call: NA

cdr3_aa: CAWTQNAEAFF
cdr3_nt: TGTGCCTGGACTCAAAACGCTGAAGCTTTCTTT
v_call: TRBV30
clone_size: NA
j_call: TRBJ1-1
d_call: NA

cdr3_aa: CASSLGPTETQYF
cdr3_nt: TGTGCCAGCAGCTTAGGTCCCACCGAGACCCAGTACTTC
v_call: TRBV11-2
clone_size: NA
j_call: TRBJ2-5
d_call: NA

cdr3_aa: CASSDRTGANYGYTF
cdr3_nt: TGCGCCAGCAGCGATCGGACAGGGGCTAACTATGGCTACACCTTC
v_call: TRBV5-1
clone_size: NA
j_call: TRBJ1-2
d_call: TRBD1

cdr3_aa: CASSSRGDYTGELFF
cdr3_nt: TGTGCCAGCAGCTCCAGGGGGGATTACACCGGGGAGCTGTTTTTT
v_call: TRBV9
clone_size: once
j_call: TRBJ2-2
d_call: NA

cdr3_aa: CATAGTSGDPYEQYF
cdr3_nt: TGTGCCACAGCCGGGACTAGCGGTGACCCCTACGAGCAGTACTTC
v_call: TRBV24-1
clone_size: few
j_call: TRBJ2-7
d_call: TRBD2

cdr3_aa: CASSSGGSTLTDTQYF
cdr3_nt: TGTGCCAGTAGTTCCGGAGGGTCGACACTCACAGATACGCAGTATTTT
v_call: TRBV19
clone_size: NA
j_call: TRBJ2-3
d_call: NA

cdr3_aa: CASSLGVSGANVLTF
cdr3_nt: TGTGCCAGCAGCCTGGGGGTATCTGGGGCCAACGTCCTGACTTTC
v_call: TRBV11-3
clone_size: few
j_call: TRBJ2-6
d_call: NA

cdr3_aa: CSVSHTIYF
cdr3_nt: TGCAGTGTCAGCCACACCATATATTTT
v_call: TRBV20-1
clone_size: NA
j_call: TRBJ1-3
d_call: NA

cdr3_aa: CASSQGLAGPYEQYF
cdr3_nt: TGCGCCAGCAGCCAAGGACTAGCGGGACCTTACGAGCAGTACTTC
v_call: TRBV4-3
clone_size: NA
j_call: TRBJ2-7
d_call: TRBD2

cdr3_aa: CASSVVGGYEQYF
cdr3_nt: TGTGCCAGCAGCGTAGTAGGGGGTTACGAGCAGTACTTC
v_call: TRBV9
clone_size: NA
j_call: TRBJ2-7
d_call: NA

cdr3_aa: CASSSSPGTGYLNEQFF
cdr3_nt: TGTGCCAGCAGTTCAAGCCCCGGGACAGGGTATCTCAATGAGCAGTTCTTC
v_call: TRBV5-4
clone_size: NA
j_call: TRBJ2-1
d_call: TRBD1

cdr3_aa: CAWTITGGYTF
cdr3_nt: TGTGCCTGGACCATTACGGGAGGCTACACCTTC
v_call: TRBV30
clone_size: NA
j_call: TRBJ1-2
d_call: NA

cdr3_aa: CASSANQIEAFF
cdr3_nt: TGTGCCAGCAGTGCCAACCAAATTGAAGCTTTCTTT
v_call: TRBV2
clone_size: NA
j_call: TRBJ1-1
d_call: NA

cdr3_aa: CASSQDTSWGRQSYTF
cdr3_nt: TGTGCCAGCAGCCAAGATACTTCGTGGGGCAGACAAAGCTACACCTTC
v_call: TRBV14
clone_size: NA
j_call: TRBJ1-2
d_call: NA

cdr3_aa: CSVWHGDYGYTF
cdr3_nt: TGCAGCGTATGGCATGGGGACTATGGCTACACCTTC
v_call: TRBV29-1
clone_size: NA
j_call: TRBJ1-2
d_call: NA

cdr3_aa: CASSLYGQGTDTQYF
cdr3_nt: TGTGCCAGCAGCTTATACGGACAGGGCACAGATACGCAGTATTTT
v_call: TRBV7-2
clone_size: once
j_call: TRBJ2-3
d_call: TRBD1

cdr3_aa: CASSTLGQDYGYTF
cdr3_nt: TGTGCCAGTAGTACCCTCGGGCAGGACTATGGCTACACCTTC
v_call: TRBV19
clone_size: NA
j_call: TRBJ1-2
d_call: NA

cdr3_aa: CASSDVGKSSGNTIYF
cdr3_nt: TGCGCCAGCAGTGATGTAGGGAAGAGCTCTGGAAACACCATATATTTT
v_call: TRBV10-1
clone_size: NA
j_call: TRBJ1-3
d_call: NA

cdr3_aa: CASSLARDRGLNEQFF
cdr3_nt: TGTGCCAGCAGCTTGGCCCGGGACAGGGGGCTCAATGAGCAGTTCTTC
v_call: TRBV5-6
clone_size: NA
j_call: TRBJ2-1
d_call: TRBD1

cdr3_aa: CSVEDPRGSSYEQYF
cdr3_nt: TGCAGCGTTGAAGATCCCCGGGGGAGCTCCTACGAGCAGTACTTC
v_call: TRBV29-1
clone_size: NA
j_call: TRBJ2-7
d_call: NA

cdr3_aa: CASTPGSYNEQFF
cdr3_nt: TGTGCCAGCACACCAGGCAGCTACAATGAGCAGTTCTTC
v_call: TRBV6-5
clone_size: NA
j_call: TRBJ2-1
d_call: NA

cdr3_aa: CASSSNTQLLAAEQFF
cdr3_nt: TGTGCCAGCAGCTCCAATACCCAATTACTAGCGGCGGAGCAGTTCTTC
v_call: TRBV7-2
clone_size: NA
j_call: TRBJ2-1
d_call: TRBD2

cdr3_aa: CASSSRAGGRDEQYF
cdr3_nt: TGTGCCAGCAGCTCCCGCGCGGGGGGTAGGGACGAGCAGTACTTC
v_call: TRBV11-2
clone_size: NA
j_call: TRBJ2-7
d_call: TRBD2

cdr3_aa: CAIKLAGGYNEQFF
cdr3_nt: TGTGCCATCAAACTAGCGGGGGGCTACAATGAGCAGTTCTTC
v_call: TRBV28
clone_size: NA
j_call: TRBJ2-1
d_call: TRBD2

cdr3_aa: CASSRQAAGEKLFF
cdr3_nt: TGTGCCAGCAGCCGCCAGGCCGCGGGTGAAAAACTGTTTTTT
v_call: TRBV14
clone_size: NA
j_call: TRBJ1-4
d_call: NA

cdr3_aa: CASGSRNRAGTEAFF
cdr3_nt: TGTGCCAGCGGAAGTAGGAACAGGGCAGGTACTGAAGCTTTCTTT
v_call: TRBV27
clone_size: NA
j_call: TRBJ1-1
d_call: NA

cdr3_aa: CASSPPATNTEAFF
cdr3_nt: TGTGCCAGCTCACCACCAGCTACGAACACTGAAGCTTTCTTT
v_call: TRBV18
clone_size: NA
j_call: TRBJ1-1
d_call: NA

cdr3_aa: CASSSLDRVRRANYGYTF
cdr3_nt: TGTGCCAGCAGTTCACTCGACAGGGTGAGGAGGGCTAACTATGGCTACACCTTC
v_call: TRBV27
clone_size: NA
j_call: TRBJ1-2
d_call: TRBD1

cdr3_aa: CASSLEGLYSPLHF
cdr3_nt: TGTGCCAGCAGCTTAGAGGGCCTGTATTCACCCCTCCACTTT
v_call: TRBV7-9
clone_size: NA
j_call: TRBJ1-6
d_call: NA

cdr3_aa: CASSSKQSYNEQFF
cdr3_nt: TGTGCCAGCAGCTCAAAACAGTCCTACAATGAGCAGTTCTTC
v_call: TRBV7-8
clone_size: NA
j_call: TRBJ2-1
d_call: NA

cdr3_aa: CATSDPTSSYGYTF
cdr3_nt: TGTGCCACCAGTGACCCCACCAGTTCCTATGGCTACACCTTC
v_call: TRBV24-1
clone_size: NA
j_call: TRBJ1-2
d_call: NA

cdr3_aa: CASSLHSTGGSYEQYF
cdr3_nt: TGTGCCAGCAGCCTACACTCGACAGGGGGATCCTACGAGCAGTACTTC
v_call: TRBV7-8
clone_size: NA
j_call: TRBJ2-7
d_call: TRBD1

cdr3_aa: CASPPKYRANTEAFF
cdr3_nt: TGTGCCAGCCCCCCAAAGTACAGAGCGAACACTGAAGCTTTCTTT
v_call: TRBV21-1
clone_size: NA
j_call: TRBJ1-1
d_call: NA